This entry concerns a single T cell receptor (beta chain). Specified time point: pretreatment peripheral blood. Patients had locally advanced or metastatic urothelial carcinoma. Clones were read by immunoSEQ multiplex PCR, and TCRdb kept only the in-frame ones, dropping some. This sample has tens of thousands of clones; approximately 75% occur once, and the top ten carry roughly 1.6%. The data stem from a study of PD-L1 blockade in urothelial cancer. Study background: Prior chemotherapy ranged from 0 to 3 regimens per patient. Treatment start was followed by blood analysis at 3 weeks (second dose) and again at 6 weeks.

The germline gives CDR1 MDHEN, CDR2 SYDVKM. V dropped 6 bases and J dropped 4 bases, with 15 bases sitting between them. The CDR3 totals 14 residues. This chain joins TRBV28 and TRBJ1-1, with a possible D match to TRBD1 (5 bases). The input for sequencing was PBMCs, taken around atezolizumab (anti-PD-L1) treatment. The TCR sequence derives from a man in his 70s with urothelial cancer. CDR3 in DNA: TGTGCCAGCAGCCCCGGCGGGGCGCGCACTGAAGCTTTCTTT. Translated: CASSPGGARTEAFF.